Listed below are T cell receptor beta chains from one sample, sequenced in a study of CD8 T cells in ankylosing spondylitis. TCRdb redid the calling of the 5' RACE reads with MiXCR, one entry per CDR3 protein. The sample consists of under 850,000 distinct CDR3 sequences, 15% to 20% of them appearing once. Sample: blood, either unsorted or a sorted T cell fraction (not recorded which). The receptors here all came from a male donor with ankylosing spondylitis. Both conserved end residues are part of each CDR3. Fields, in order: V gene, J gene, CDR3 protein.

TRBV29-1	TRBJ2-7	CSVGVRGKSYEQYF
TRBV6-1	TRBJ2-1	CASSPLPRFSYNEQFF
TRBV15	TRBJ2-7	CATSRVRQTYEQYF
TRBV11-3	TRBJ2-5	CASSLGGGTSGRGETQYF
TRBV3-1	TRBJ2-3	CASSPYSLEGTQYF
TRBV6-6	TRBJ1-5	CASSYSDFNQPQHF
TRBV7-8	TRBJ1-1	CASSLWGGRDTEAFF
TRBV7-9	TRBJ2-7	CASSQQGGGSPYEQYF
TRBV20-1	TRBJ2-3	CSARDVGTSTDTQYF
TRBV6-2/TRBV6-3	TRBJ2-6	CASEYSGANVLTF
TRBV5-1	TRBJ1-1	CASSSGTNTEAFF
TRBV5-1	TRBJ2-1	CASSVTSGVNEQFF
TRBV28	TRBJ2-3	CASSFGTSPHTDTQYF
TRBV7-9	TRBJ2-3	CASSENQGEDTQYF
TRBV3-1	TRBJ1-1	CASSQDLRGNTEAFF
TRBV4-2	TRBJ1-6	CASSQEQTGPLLHF
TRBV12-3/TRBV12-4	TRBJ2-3	CASASGLAGGGFSTDTQYF
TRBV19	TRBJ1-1	CASSIHRVTEAFF
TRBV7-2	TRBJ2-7	CASSYELAGGHEQYF
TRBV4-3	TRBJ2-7	CASSQDGQGAGSYEQYF
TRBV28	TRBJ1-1	CASSLWDRDGTEAFF
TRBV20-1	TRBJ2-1	CSAREAGRDNEQFF
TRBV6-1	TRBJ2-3	CASSEGPPDTQYF
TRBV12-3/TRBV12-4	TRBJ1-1	CASSRVGRGNTEAFF
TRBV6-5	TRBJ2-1	CASSYSYDNEQFF
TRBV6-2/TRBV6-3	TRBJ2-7	CASSLRDYSYEQYF
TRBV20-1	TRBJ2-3	CSARKGGTDTQYF